This TCR beta chain was observed in a study of blood T cell repertoires in COVID-19. Overall study: Some COVID-19 samples were acute and others convalescent; all came from the United States, Italy and Spain. Sources were T cells, B-cell-depleted T cells, or PBMCs; the material itself was cDNA or gDNA.

Living in about 25 US areas, the participants were between 18 and 89 years of age. The ends were cut back, 8 bases at V and 0 bases at J, with 11 bases in the middle. CDR1 is LNHDA and CDR2 is SQIVND in the germline V gene (reference sequence). This CDR3 contains 14 residues. Libraries were prepared by immunoSEQ multiplex PCR; TCRdb keeps only in-frame clonotypes and omits some of them. The repertoire consists of about 200,000 clones, with around 85% occurring once and the leading ten covering approximately 19%. Sample: PBMCs or T cells enriched from blood (not recorded which). The source is a man aged 35 to 55 who had recovered from COVID-19. The V call is TRBV19, the J call TRBJ2-4; D may be TRBD2 (5 bases). The CDR3 protein is CASQGGLAKNIQYF. CDR3 DNA: TGTGCCAGTCAAGGAGGACTAGCCAAAAACATTCAGTACTTC.